These 21 T cell receptor beta chains came from one sample sequenced in a study of control samples from healthy donors and cancer patients. Sequenced by immunoSEQ multiplex PCR; TCRdb stores in-frame clones only, minus some. The repertoire holds 390,000 or so clones, 90% seen once, with 5.5% to 8% in the top ten. Sequencing was performed on PBMCs. These receptors were obtained from a man aged 35 to 55 with head and neck cancer.

The rearrangement uses TRBV10-3 and TRBJ2-2; D may be TRBD2 (5 bases). The CDR3 runs to 17 residues. Germline assignment: CDR1 ENHRY and CDR2 SYGVKD. The V end was cut by 0 bases, the J end by 0 bases, with 11 bases between. This CDR3 is CAISESLRDPNTGELFF. The DNA for the CDR3 is TGTGCCATCAGTGAGTCTTTGAGGGATCCGAACACCGGGGAGCTGTTTTTT.

This sequence joins TRBV24-1 and TRBJ1-1; 7 bases map to TRBD1. With 3 bases clipped from V and 8 bases from J, the junction kept 2 bases outside the gene matches. This CDR3 region has 12 residues. The germline gives CDR1 KGHDR, CDR2 SFDVKD. CDR3 sequence: CATSDADREAFF. In DNA, the CDR3 is TGTGCCACCAGTGATGCGGACAGGGAAGCTTTCTTT.

V and J are TRBV5-1 and TRBJ1-1; D possibly corresponds to TRBD1 (5 bases). The V end lost 2 bases, the J end lost 5 bases, and 10 bases lay between the germline ends. CDR1 and CDR2 (germline): SGHRS, YFSETQ. CDR3 size: 13 residues. CDR3 region: CASSFDQGTEAFF. CDR3 nucleotide sequence: TGCGCCAGCAGCTTTGACCAGGGTACTGAAGCTTTCTTT.

The CDR3 DNA reads as TGTGCCAGCAGTCAAACCCCGGGTGGGGCGCGATCCTACGAGCAGTACTTC. It translates to CASSQTPGGARSYEQYF. V usage is TRBV6-6 and J usage is TRBJ2-7; the D gene is possibly TRBD1 (5 bases). Germline V gene sequence: CDR1 MNHNY, CDR2 SVGAGI (reference sequence). There are 17 residues in the CDR3. The ends were cut back, 5 bases at V and 1 base at J, with 21 bases in the middle.

The rearrangement links TRBV29-1 to TRBJ2-1; the D gene is possibly TRBD2 (5 bases). The V end lost 3 bases, the J end lost 5 bases, and 14 bases lay between the germline ends. CDR1 and CDR2 from the germline V gene are SQVTM and ANQGSEA. The CDR3 is 14 residues long. The CDR3 loop reads CSVESSSFDNEQFF. The CDR3 DNA sequence: TGCAGCGTTGAGTCTAGCAGCTTCGACAATGAGCAGTTCTTC.

The chain links TRBV27 to TRBJ2-7; 11 nucleotides match TRBD2. Per the germline V gene, CDR1 is MNHEY and CDR2 is SMNVEV (reference sequence). V lost 4 bases to trimming and J lost 5 bases; unmatched junction nucleotides: 10. CDR3 length equals 16 residues. The CDR3 DNA reads TGTGCCAGCAGTTCACCTACTAGCGGGAGCGTCAACGAGCAGTACTTC. Protein product: CASSSPTSGSVNEQYF.

The chain recombines TRBV18 with TRBJ2-6; D remains unclear. This CDR3 region has 18 residues. The germline gives CDR1 KGHSH, CDR2 LQKENI. V lost 3 bases and J lost 0, with 15 bases in between. Here the CDR3 reads CASSPPMADLSGANVLTF. CDR3 DNA: TGTGCCAGCTCACCCCCTATGGCGGACCTCTCTGGGGCCAACGTCCTGACTTTC.

The rearrangement links TRBV7-9 to TRBJ2-2; 12 nucleotides agree with TRBD1. The CDR3 has 16 residues. CDR1 is SEHNR, CDR2 FQNEAQ, per germline (reference sequence). The ends lost 4 bases at V and 9 bases at J; junction bases unmatched: 9. CDR3: CASSYPPGTGGRELFF. In DNA, the CDR3 is TGTGCCAGCAGCTATCCTCCCGGGACAGGGGGCCGGGAGCTGTTTTTT.

The chain has TRBV7-2 and TRBJ2-3, with 7 bases identical to TRBD1. Germline CDR1 reads SGHTA; CDR2 reads FQGNSA. This CDR3 has 15 amino acids. The junction had 9 bases not matched to a gene; V was cut back by 8 bases and J by 1 base. As DNA, the CDR3 is TGTGCCAGCCCCGCAGGTCAGGGGGGCACAGATACGCAGTATTTT. It codes for CASPAGQGGTDTQYF.

The gene calls are TRBV19 and TRBJ1-3; 7 bases map to TRBD1. V lost 5 bases to trimming and J lost 1 base; unmatched junction nucleotides: 14. The CDR3 runs to 18 residues. Germline CDR1 LNHDA, CDR2 SQIVND (reference sequence). The CDR3 DNA reads as TGTGCCAGTAGTGACTACTCCCAGGGGGGGGTTTCTGGAAACACCATATATTTT. It specifies CASSDYSQGGVSGNTIYF. Supplemented by reference TRBV19 and TRBJ1-3, the full variable domain reads DGGITQSPKYLFRKEGQNVTLSCEQNLNHDAMYWYRQDPGQGLRLIYYSQIVNDFQKGDIAEGYSVSREKKESFPLTVTSAQKNPTAFYLCASSDYSQGGVSGNTIYFGEGSWLTVV.

CDR3 nucleotides: TGTGCCAGCAGTTTAATTTCGAGCAATCAGCCCCAGCATTTT. Residues: CASSLISSNQPQHF. The rearrangement joins TRBV28 to TRBJ1-5; D call uncertain. The CDR3 runs 14 residues. The V gene lost 2 bases and the J gene lost 1 base, with 6 bases spanning the gap. Germline CDR1 MDHEN, CDR2 SYDVKM.

The chain combines TRBV19 with TRBJ1-5, with D maybe TRBD1 (5 bases). The CDR3 totals 14 residues. Germline-derived CDR1 and CDR2 are LNHDA and SQIVND (reference sequence). Trimming left V 5 bases short and J 4 bases short, with 12 bases between. The CDR3 region has the DNA TGTGCCAGTAGTCATCCGGGGCTTAATCAGCCCCAGCATTTT. Translating it yields CASSHPGLNQPQHF.

The chain links TRBV5-1 to TRBJ2-1; 7 positions agree with TRBD1. There are 12 residues in the CDR3. Per the germline V gene, CDR1 is SGHRS and CDR2 is YFSETQ. The V gene end was trimmed by 4 bases and the J gene end by 7 bases; junction bases not matched to a gene: 2. This chain's CDR3 is CASSVQGNEQFF. For the CDR3, the DNA is TGCGCCAGCAGCGTACAGGGGAATGAGCAGTTCTTC. Supplemented by reference TRBV5-1 and TRBJ2-1, the full variable domain reads KAGVTQTPRYLIKTRGQQVTLSCSPISGHRSVSWYQQTPGQGLQFLFEYFSETQRNKGNFPGRFSGRQFSNSRSEMNVSTLELGDSALYLCASSVQGNEQFFGPGTRLTVL.

The CDR3 sequence: CASSMAGQHQPQHF. CDR3 sequence (DNA): TGTGCCAGTAGTATGGCGGGGCAACATCAGCCCCAGCATTTT. This chain links TRBV19 with TRBJ1-5; D is possibly TRBD1 (5 bases). There are 14 residues in the CDR3. Per the germline V gene, CDR1 is LNHDA and CDR2 is SQIVND (reference sequence). The V gene lost 3 bases and the J gene lost 5 bases, with 11 bases spanning the gap. The full variable domain, with the rest looked up from reference TRBV19 and TRBJ1-5, is DGGITQSPKYLFRKEGQNVTLSCEQNLNHDAMYWYRQDPGQGLRLIYYSQIVNDFQKGDIAEGYSVSREKKESFPLTVTSAQKNPTAFYLCASSMAGQHQPQHFGDGTRLSIL.

The chain couples TRBV27 to TRBJ1-1; the D gene is possibly TRBD1 (5 bases). Trimming stripped 5 bases from V and 4 bases from J, with 14 bases between. Germline V gives CDR1 MNHEY, CDR2 SMNVEV (reference sequence). The CDR3 covers 14 residues. The CDR3 DNA is TGTGCCAGCAGTATCGATCGGGGCGGCACTGAAGCTTTCTTT. Translation gives CASSIDRGGTEAFF.

The genes are TRBV5-5 and TRBJ2-1, with TRBD2 matching over 8 bases. The germline V gene encodes CDR1 SGHKS and CDR2 YYEKEE (reference sequence). This CDR3 contains 15 residues. V was pared by 1 base and J by 5 bases, with 5 bases of the junction left unmatched. The CDR3 loop is CASSLIRGGNNEQFF. The CDR3 DNA follows: TGTGCCAGCAGCTTGATACGGGGGGGCAACAATGAGCAGTTCTTC.

The chain combines TRBV10-3 with TRBJ2-2; 8 positions match TRBD1. The CDR3 totals 16 residues. The J segment lost 1 base and the V segment lost 4 bases, leaving 5 bases of the junction unmatched. Germline loops: CDR1 ENHRY, CDR2 SYGVKD. CDR3 residues: CAISGGQGLNTGELFF. CDR3 sequence (DNA): TGTGCCATCAGTGGAGGACAGGGATTGAACACCGGGGAGCTGTTTTTT.

The CDR3 nucleotides are TGTGCCACCAGCCTCCTTTTAGGGGGGAGGGGAGAGACCCAGTACTTC. Its protein is CATSLLLGGRGETQYF. The chain has TRBV15 and TRBJ2-5, with a tentative D call TRBD2 (7 bases). This CDR3 is 16 amino acids long. Per the germline V gene, CDR1 is LNHNV and CDR2 is YYDKDF (reference sequence). The V gene lost 5 bases and the J gene lost 4 bases, with 20 bases spanning the gap.

The J gene is TRBJ1-4, the V gene TRBV7-9; D is ambiguous. Germline loops: CDR1 SEHNR, CDR2 FQNEAQ (reference sequence). CDR3 size: 14 residues. Trimming stripped 4 bases from V and 3 bases from J, with 9 bases between. The CDR3 DNA follows: TGTGCCAGCAGCTCACCGGGAGCTAATGAAAAACTGTTTTTT. Residues: CASSSPGANEKLFF.

J is TRBJ2-1 and V is TRBV19, with 11 bases fitting TRBD2. Trimming took 5 bases from V and 5 from J; bases not matched to a gene: 2. There are 14 residues in the CDR3. Germline CDR1 LNHDA, CDR2 SQIVND (reference sequence). The CDR3 loop reads CASSVSGGDNEQFF. The CDR3 DNA reads TGTGCCAGTAGTGTTAGCGGGGGGGACAATGAGCAGTTCTTC.

V is TRBV19 and J is TRBJ2-3; D remains unclear. CDR1 is LNHDA and CDR2 is SQIVND in the germline V gene (reference sequence). Trimming removed 8 bases at V and 2 bases at J, with 14 bases between. The CDR3 sequence is 14 residues long. The CDR3 loop is CASRKTENTDTQYF. Written as DNA, the CDR3 is TGTGCCAGTCGCAAAACAGAAAACACAGATACGCAGTATTTT. Combining the CDR3 with reference TRBV19 and TRBJ2-3 gives the whole variable domain DGGITQSPKYLFRKEGQNVTLSCEQNLNHDAMYWYRQDPGQGLRLIYYSQIVNDFQKGDIAEGYSVSREKKESFPLTVTSAQKNPTAFYLCASRKTENTDTQYFGPGTRLTVL.